The source of this TCR beta chain is a study of T cells in tumors after PD-1 blockade. Looking at the study overall: Excluded were patients with checkpoint blockade, immunosuppressants, or radiotherapy or other anti-cancer therapy within 4 weeks.

CDR3 length: 13 residues. The V gene lost 5 bases and the J gene lost 3 bases, with 10 bases spanning the gap. Study-level points and caveats: About 45% of tumor TCR clonotypes were also found in blood.

The data were produced by immunoSEQ multiplex PCR, yet TCRdb's version contains in-frame clones alone and is incomplete. This table holds roughly 48,000 clones, roughly 80% found once. Remarks on this clone: Its antigen is unknown.

The chain combines TRBV12-3 or TRBV12-4 with TRBJ1-1; no clear D gene. The sequenced sample was PBMCs, obtained before anti-PD-1 treatment. The source is a human donor with basal cell carcinoma. CDR3 sequence reads: CASSPKIYTEAFF. DNA for the CDR3: TGTGCCAGCAGTCCCAAAATCTACACTGAAGCTTTCTTT.